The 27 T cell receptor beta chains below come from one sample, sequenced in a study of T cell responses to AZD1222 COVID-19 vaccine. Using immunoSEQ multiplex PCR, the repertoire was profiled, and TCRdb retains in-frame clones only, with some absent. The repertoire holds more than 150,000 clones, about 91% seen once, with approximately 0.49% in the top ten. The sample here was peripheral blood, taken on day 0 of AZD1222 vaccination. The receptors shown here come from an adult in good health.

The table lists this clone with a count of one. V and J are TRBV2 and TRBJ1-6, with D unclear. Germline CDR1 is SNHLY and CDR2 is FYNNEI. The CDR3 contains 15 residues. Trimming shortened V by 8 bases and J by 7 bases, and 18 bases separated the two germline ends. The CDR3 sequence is CASLNGRFGNSPLHF. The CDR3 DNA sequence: TGTGCCAGCCTAAACGGCCGCTTTGGGAATTCACCCCTCCACTTT.

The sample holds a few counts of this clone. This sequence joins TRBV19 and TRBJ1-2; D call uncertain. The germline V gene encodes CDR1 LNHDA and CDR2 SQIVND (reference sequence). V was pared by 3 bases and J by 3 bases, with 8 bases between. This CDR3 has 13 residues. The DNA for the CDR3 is TGTGCCAGTAGTATTCGGGCGGACTATGGCTACACCTTC. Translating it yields CASSIRADYGYTF.

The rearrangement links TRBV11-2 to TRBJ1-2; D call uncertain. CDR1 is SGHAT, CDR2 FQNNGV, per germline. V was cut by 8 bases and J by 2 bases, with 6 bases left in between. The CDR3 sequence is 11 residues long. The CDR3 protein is CASGVNYGYTF. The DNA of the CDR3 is TGTGCCAGCGGAGTAAACTATGGCTACACCTTC.

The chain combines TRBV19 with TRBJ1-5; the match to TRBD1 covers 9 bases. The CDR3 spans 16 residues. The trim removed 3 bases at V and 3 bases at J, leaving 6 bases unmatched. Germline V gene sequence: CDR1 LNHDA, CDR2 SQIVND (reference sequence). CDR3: CASSIATGGHNQPQHF. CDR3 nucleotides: TGTGCCAGTAGTATTGCGACAGGGGGGCACAATCAGCCCCAGCATTTT.

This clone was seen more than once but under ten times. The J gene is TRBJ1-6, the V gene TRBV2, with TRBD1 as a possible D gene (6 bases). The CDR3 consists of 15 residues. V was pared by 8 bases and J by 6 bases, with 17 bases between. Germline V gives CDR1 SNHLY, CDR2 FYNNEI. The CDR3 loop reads CASGSYRVGNSPLHF. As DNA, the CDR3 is TGTGCCAGCGGGTCTTACAGGGTGGGTAATTCACCCCTCCACTTT.

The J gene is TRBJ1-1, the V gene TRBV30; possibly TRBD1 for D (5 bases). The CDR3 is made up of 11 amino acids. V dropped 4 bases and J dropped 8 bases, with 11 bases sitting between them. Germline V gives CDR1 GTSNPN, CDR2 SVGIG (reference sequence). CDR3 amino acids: CAWIGGVEAFF. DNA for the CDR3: TGTGCCTGGATCGGGGGGGTAGAAGCTTTCTTT.

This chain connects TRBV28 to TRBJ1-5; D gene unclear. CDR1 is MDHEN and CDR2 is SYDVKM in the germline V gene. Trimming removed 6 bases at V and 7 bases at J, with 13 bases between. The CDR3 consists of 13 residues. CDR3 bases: TGTGCCAGCAGAAGTCAGGCAATGCAGCCCCAGCATTTT. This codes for CASRSQAMQPQHF. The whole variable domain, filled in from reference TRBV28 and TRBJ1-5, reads DVKVTQSSRYLVKRTGEKVFLECVQDMDHENMFWYRQDPGLGLRLIYFSYDVKMKEKGDIPEGYSVSREKKERFSLILESASTNQTSMYLCASRSQAMQPQHFGDGTRLSIL.

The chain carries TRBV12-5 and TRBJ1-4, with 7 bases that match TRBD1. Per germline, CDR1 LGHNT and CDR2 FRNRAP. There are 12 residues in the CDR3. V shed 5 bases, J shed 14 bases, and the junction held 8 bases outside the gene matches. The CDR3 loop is CASGHPGRGLFF. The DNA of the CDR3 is TGTGCTAGTGGTCACCCGGGCAGGGGGCTGTTTTTT.

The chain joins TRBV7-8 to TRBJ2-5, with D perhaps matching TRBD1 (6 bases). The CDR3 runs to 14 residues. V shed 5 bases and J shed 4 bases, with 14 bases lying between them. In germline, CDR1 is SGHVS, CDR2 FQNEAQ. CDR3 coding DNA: TGTGCCAGCAGCCCCGCTGGGGGCCCAGAGACCCAGTACTTC. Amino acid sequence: CASSPAGGPETQYF.

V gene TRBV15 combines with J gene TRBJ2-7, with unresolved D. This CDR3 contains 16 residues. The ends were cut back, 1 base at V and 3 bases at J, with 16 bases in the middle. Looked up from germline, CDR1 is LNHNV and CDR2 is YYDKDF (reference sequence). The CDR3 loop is CATSRAKVKSLYEQYF. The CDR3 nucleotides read TGTGCCACCAGCAGAGCAAAGGTTAAATCCCTCTACGAGCAGTACTTC.

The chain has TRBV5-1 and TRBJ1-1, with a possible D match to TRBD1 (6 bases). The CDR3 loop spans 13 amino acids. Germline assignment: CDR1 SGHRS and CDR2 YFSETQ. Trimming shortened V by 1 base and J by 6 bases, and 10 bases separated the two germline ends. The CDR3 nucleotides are TGCGCCAGCAGCTTGACAGGGAAGGCTGAAGCTTTCTTT. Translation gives CASSLTGKAEAFF.

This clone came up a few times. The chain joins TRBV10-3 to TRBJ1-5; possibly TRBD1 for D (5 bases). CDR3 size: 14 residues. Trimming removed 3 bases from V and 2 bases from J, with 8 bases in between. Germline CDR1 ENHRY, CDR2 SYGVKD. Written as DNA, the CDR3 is TGTGCCATCAGTGACTCGGGGGGCAATCAGCCCCAGCATTTT. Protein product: CAISDSGGNQPQHF.

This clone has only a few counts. CDR3 residues: CASSSQGTLSYEQYF. The CDR3 bases are TGTGCCAGCAGCTCCCAGGGGACCCTCTCCTACGAGCAGTACTTC. The chain is built from TRBV5-6 and TRBJ2-7; possible D gene TRBD1, 6 bases. Trimming pared 3 bases from V and 0 bases from J, leaving 13 bases between. The germline CDR1 and CDR2 sequences are SGHDT and YYEEEE. This CDR3 comprises 15 residues. The variable domain in full, completed from reference TRBV5-6 and TRBJ2-7, reads DAGVTQSPTHLIKTRGQQVTLRCSPKSGHDTVSWYQQALGQGPQFIFQYYEEEERQRGNFPDRFSGHQFPNYSSELNVNALLLGDSALYLCASSSQGTLSYEQYFGPGTRLTVT.

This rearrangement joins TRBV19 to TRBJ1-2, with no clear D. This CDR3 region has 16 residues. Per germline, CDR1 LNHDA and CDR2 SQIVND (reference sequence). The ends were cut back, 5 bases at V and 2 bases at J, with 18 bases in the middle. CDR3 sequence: CASSSSQPYQNYGYTF. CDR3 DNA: TGTGCCAGTAGTTCTTCCCAACCGTACCAAAACTATGGCTACACCTTC.

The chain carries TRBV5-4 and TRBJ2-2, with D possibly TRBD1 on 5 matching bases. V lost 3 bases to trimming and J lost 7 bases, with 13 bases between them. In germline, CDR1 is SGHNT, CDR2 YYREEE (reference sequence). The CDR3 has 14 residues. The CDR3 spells CASSSQQAGGELFF. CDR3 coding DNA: TGTGCCAGCAGCTCCCAACAGGCAGGCGGGGAGCTGTTTTTT.

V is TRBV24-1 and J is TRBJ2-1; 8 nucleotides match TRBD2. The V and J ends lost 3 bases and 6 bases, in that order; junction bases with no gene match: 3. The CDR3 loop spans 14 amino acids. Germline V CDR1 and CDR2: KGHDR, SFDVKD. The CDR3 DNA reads TGTGCCACCAGTGATATAGCGGGGTCCAATGAGCAGTTCTTC. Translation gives CATSDIAGSNEQFF.

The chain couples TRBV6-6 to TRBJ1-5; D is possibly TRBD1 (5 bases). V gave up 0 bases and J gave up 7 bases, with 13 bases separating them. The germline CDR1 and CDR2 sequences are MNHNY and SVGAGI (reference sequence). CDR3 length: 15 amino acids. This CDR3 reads CASSYSVSGRQPQHF. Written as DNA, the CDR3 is TGTGCCAGCAGTTACTCCGTTTCAGGGAGACAGCCCCAGCATTTT.

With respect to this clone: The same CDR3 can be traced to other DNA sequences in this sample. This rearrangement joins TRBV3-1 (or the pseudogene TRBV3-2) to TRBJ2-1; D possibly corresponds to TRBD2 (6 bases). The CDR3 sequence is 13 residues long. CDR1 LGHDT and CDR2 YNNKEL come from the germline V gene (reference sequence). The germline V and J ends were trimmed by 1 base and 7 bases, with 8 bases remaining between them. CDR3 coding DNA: TGTGCCAGCAGCCAAGTTCGGGGGAATGAGCAGTTCTTC. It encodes CASSQVRGNEQFF.

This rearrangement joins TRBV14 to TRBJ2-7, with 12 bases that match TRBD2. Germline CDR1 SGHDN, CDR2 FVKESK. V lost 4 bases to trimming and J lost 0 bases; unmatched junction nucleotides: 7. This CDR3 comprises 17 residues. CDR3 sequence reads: CASSLGLAGSLSYEQYF. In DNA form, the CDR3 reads TGTGCCAGCAGCCTAGGACTAGCGGGAAGCCTCTCCTACGAGCAGTACTTC.

This CDR3 reads CASSLVPHEQYF. CDR3 nucleotides: TGTGCCAGCAGCTTAGTTCCCCACGAGCAGTACTTC. This chain connects TRBV13 to TRBJ2-7, with D uncertain. There are 12 residues in the CDR3. Germline V gene lookup returns CDR1 PRHDT and CDR2 FYEKMQ (reference sequence). Trimming took off 1 base at V and 5 bases at J, with 6 bases between the two ends.

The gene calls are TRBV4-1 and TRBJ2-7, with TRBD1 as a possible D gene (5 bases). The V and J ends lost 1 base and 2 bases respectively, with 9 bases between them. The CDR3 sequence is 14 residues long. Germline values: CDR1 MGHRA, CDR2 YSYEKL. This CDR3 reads CASSQGGRTYEQYF. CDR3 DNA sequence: TGCGCCAGCAGCCAAGGGGGCAGAACCTACGAGCAGTACTTC.

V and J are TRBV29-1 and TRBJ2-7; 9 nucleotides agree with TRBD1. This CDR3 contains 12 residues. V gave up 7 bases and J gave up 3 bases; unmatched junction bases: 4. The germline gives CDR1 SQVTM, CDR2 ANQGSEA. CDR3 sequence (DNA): TGCAGCGCTCGACAGGGGGTCTACGAGCAGTACTTC. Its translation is CSARQGVYEQYF.

The CDR3 loop reads CAAQENTEAFF. DNA for the CDR3: TGTGCCGCACAGGAGAACACTGAAGCTTTCTTT. V is TRBV28 and J is TRBJ1-1; D may be TRBD1 (5 bases). Germline assignment: CDR1 MDHEN and CDR2 SYDVKM. The length of the CDR3 is 11 residues. Deletions cut 11 bases from V and 1 base from J, with 8 bases between.

As DNA, the CDR3 is TGCAGTGCTAGTGACCCTGGGGACTATACCTACGAGCAGTACTTC. The encoded protein is CSASDPGDYTYEQYF. The V and J genes are TRBV20-1 and TRBJ2-7, with 7 bases lining up with TRBD2. The V and J ends lost 3 bases and 2 bases, in that order; junction bases with no gene match: 10. The CDR3 has 15 amino acids. Germline V gene data show CDR1 as DFQATT and CDR2 as SNEGSKA (reference sequence).

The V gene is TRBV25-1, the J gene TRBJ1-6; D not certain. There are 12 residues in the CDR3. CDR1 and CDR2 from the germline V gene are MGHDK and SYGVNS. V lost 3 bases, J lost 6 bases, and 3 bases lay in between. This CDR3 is CASSDPNSPLHF. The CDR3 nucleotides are TGTGCCAGCAGTGACCCTAATTCACCCCTCCACTTT.

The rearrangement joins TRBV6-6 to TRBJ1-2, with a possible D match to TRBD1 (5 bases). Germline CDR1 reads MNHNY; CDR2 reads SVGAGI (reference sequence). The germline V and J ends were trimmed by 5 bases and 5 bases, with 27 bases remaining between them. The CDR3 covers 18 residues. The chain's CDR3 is CASSLTGYASTLTYGYTF. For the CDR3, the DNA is TGTGCCAGCAGTCTTACAGGCTACGCAAGTACTTTGACATATGGCTACACCTTC.

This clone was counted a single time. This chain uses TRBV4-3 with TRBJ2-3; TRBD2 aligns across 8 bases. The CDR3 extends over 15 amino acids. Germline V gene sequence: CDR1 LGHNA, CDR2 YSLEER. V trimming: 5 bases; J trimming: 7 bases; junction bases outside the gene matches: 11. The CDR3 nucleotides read TGCGCCAGCAGCGAGGGGAGCGGGGGATCGAATACGCAGTATTTT. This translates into CASSEGSGGSNTQYF.